This TCR beta chain was captured by sequencing in a study of T cells after yellow fever vaccination. Study-level points and caveats: Within FACS-sorted repertoires, abundant clonotypes contaminating from the bulk population could be present.

The CDR3 extends over 13 amino acids. Germline-derived CDR1 and CDR2 are GTSNPN and SVGIG (reference sequence). Unmatched junction bases numbered 3, after V lost 4 bases and J lost 0 bases. Remarks on this clonotype: Its target is unknown.

Each CDR3 protein gets one entry after TCRdb re-called the 5' RACE reads with MiXCR. Among about 260,000 distinct CDR3 sequences, 10% to 15% were seen once, and the ten largest hold about 0.51%. This rearrangement joins TRBV30 to TRBJ2-7; 7 bases match TRBD2. The receptor comes from a man in his thirties or forties who received the YFV17D yellow fever vaccine. The sequences come from CD4+ T cells sorted from PBMCs, collected 45 days after the yellow fever booster vaccination. The CDR3 coding sequence is TGTGCCTGGAAGGCTAGCGGCTCCTACGAGCAGTACTTC. Translated, it gives CAWKASGSYEQYF. Combining the CDR3 with reference TRBV30 and TRBJ2-7 gives the whole variable domain SQTIHQWPATLVQPVGSPLSLECTVEGTSNPNLYWYRQAAGRGLQLLFYSVGIGQISSEVPQNLSASRPQDRQFILSSKKLLLSDSGFYLCAWKASGSYEQYFGPGTRLTVT.